Listed below are T cell receptor beta chains from one sample, sequenced in a study of blood T cells in healthy people across ages. Via MiXCR, TCRdb re-called the 5' RACE reads, giving one row per CDR3 protein. The sample consists of some 700,000 distinct CDR3 sequences, 22% of them appearing once. What was sequenced was blood. The source of these receptors is a man in his sixties or seventies in good health. The CDR3 runs from the conserved cysteine through the conserved F or W. D genes are given only for firm matches. Only part of the rows carry a size: once, few, many, or a class if the clone is expanded.

d_call j_call v_call clone_size cdr3_aa cdr3_nt
. TRBJ2-5 TRBV6-6 few CASSYTYDARQETQYF TGTGCCAGCAGTTACACCTACGACGCGCGCCAAGAGACCCAGTACTTC
. TRBJ2-1 TRBV12-3/TRBV12-4 few CASSQWQGNNEQFF TGTGCCAGCAGTCAATGGCAGGGTAACAATGAGCAGTTCTTC
. TRBJ1-1 TRBV2 few CASSDHTAFF TGTGCCAGCAGTGATCACACCGCTTTCTTT
. TRBJ1-4 TRBV18 . CASSPTQGRNEKLFF TGTGCCAGCTCACCGACACAGGGAAGGAATGAAAAACTGTTTTTT
. TRBJ2-3 TRBV2 few CASSEWGRTDTQYF TGTGCCAGCAGTGAGTGGGGGCGCACAGATACGCAGTATTTT
. TRBJ1-2 TRBV29-1 few CSGDYGYTF TGCAGCGGGGACTATGGCTACACCTTC
. TRBJ1-5 TRBV5-1 . CASSLEAGQPQHF TGCGCCAGCAGCTTGGAGGCGGGTCAGCCCCAGCATTTT
TRBD2 TRBJ2-3 TRBV12-3/TRBV12-4 . CASSKLAGAPDTQYF TGTGCCAGCAGTAAACTAGCGGGGGCCCCAGATACGCAGTATTTT
TRBD1 TRBJ1-5 TRBV20-1 few CSARGTGSQPQHF TGCAGTGCTCGAGGGACAGGGAGTCAGCCCCAGCATTTT
. TRBJ2-6 TRBV6-4 few CASTENSHHPSGANVLTF TGTGCCAGCACCGAAAACTCACATCACCCCTCTGGGGCCAACGTCCTGACTTTC
. TRBJ1-1 TRBV4-3 few CASSQEEGSEAFF TGCGCCAGCAGCCAAGAGGAGGGTTCGGAAGCTTTCTTT
. TRBJ2-5 TRBV24-1 . CATSDPQERSMETQYF TGTGCCACCAGTGATCCACAGGAGCGATCGATGGAGACCCAGTACTTC
. TRBJ2-1 TRBV20-1 . CSARDVARSSYNEQFF TGCAGTGCTAGGGACGTAGCGAGAAGCTCCTACAATGAGCAGTTCTTC
. TRBJ2-2 TRBV29-1 . CSVARAGTGELFF TGCAGCGTTGCCAGGGCGGGGACCGGGGAGCTGTTTTTT
. TRBJ1-1 TRBV12-3/TRBV12-4 few CASSLARLTEAFF TGTGCAAGCAGTTTAGCCCGTCTGACTGAAGCTTTCTTT
. TRBJ2-2 TRBV5-1 . CASSRLRGGDTGELFF TGCGCCAGCAGCCGACTCAGGGGAGGCGACACCGGGGAGCTGTTTTTT
TRBD1 TRBJ1-2 TRBV29-1 many CSVLPDRVNYGYTF TGCAGCGTTCTTCCGGACAGGGTGAACTATGGCTACACCTTC
. TRBJ2-5 TRBV7-9 few CASSQTGTQYF TGTGCCAGCAGCCAGACGGGGACCCAGTACTTC
. TRBJ1-4 TRBV2 . CASSDPSREVEKLFF TGTGCCAGCAGTGATCCGTCCAGGGAGGTTGAAAAACTGTTTTTT
. TRBJ1-5 TRBV4-1 . CASSQADNSNQPQHF TGCGCCAGCAGCCAAGCGGACAATAGCAATCAGCCCCAGCATTTT
. TRBJ2-5 TRBV20-1 . CSANKGRETQYF TGCAGTGCTAACAAGGGCCGAGAGACCCAGTACTTC
. TRBJ1-2 TRBV27 few CASSHGTSTAYGYTF TGTGCCAGCAGTCATGGGACATCGACCGCCTATGGCTACACCTTC
. TRBJ2-5 TRBV12-3/TRBV12-4 . CASRLSQETQYF TGTGCCAGCAGATTATCTCAAGAGACCCAGTACTTC
TRBD1 TRBJ1-1 TRBV30 many CAGRQGASNTEAFF TGTGCCGGACGGCAGGGGGCAAGCAACACTGAAGCTTTCTTT
. TRBJ2-3 TRBV3-1 . CASSPFRDTQYF TGTGCCAGCAGCCCATTTAGAGATACGCAGTATTTT
. TRBJ2-5 TRBV11-2 . CASSLSPTGQETQYF TGTGCCAGCAGCTTAAGCCCGACTGGTCAAGAGACCCAGTACTTC
. TRBJ1-1 TRBV20-1 . CSARVMGDAEAFF TGCAGTGCTAGAGTGATGGGGGACGCTGAAGCTTTCTTT
TRBD1 TRBJ1-4 TRBV18 . CASSLGQGAEEKLFF TGTGCCAGCTCACTGGGACAGGGGGCAGAGGAAAAACTGTTTTTT
TRBD2 TRBJ2-3 TRBV28 . CASGDDSGGTDTQYF TGTGCCAGCGGAGACGATAGCGGGGGAACAGATACGCAGTATTTT
TRBD1 TRBJ2-7 TRBV2 few CASRDRGPYEQYF TGTGCCAGCCGGGACAGGGGGCCCTACGAGCAGTACTTC
. TRBJ1-1 TRBV4-2 . CASSQEYFGGPEAFF TGTGCCAGCAGCCAAGAGTACTTCGGTGGGCCTGAAGCTTTCTTT
TRBD1 TRBJ1-1 TRBV7-2 . CASSGTDRPKAFF TGTGCCAGCAGCGGGACAGATCGACCAAAAGCTTTCTTT
. TRBJ1-3 TRBV12-3/TRBV12-4 few CASSAVVGPISGNTIYF TGTGCCAGCAGTGCGGTTGTTGGCCCAATCTCTGGAAACACCATATATTTT
. TRBJ1-2 TRBV12-3/TRBV12-4 few CASTPRVGYTF TGTGCCAGCACCCCGCGCGTTGGCTACACCTTC
TRBD2 TRBJ2-3 TRBV20-1 . CSARASRDYTDTQYF TGCAGTGCTAGAGCCAGCCGGGACTACACAGATACGCAGTATTTT
TRBD2 TRBJ2-1 TRBV29-1 few CSVETSGSDEQFF TGCAGCGTTGAAACTAGCGGGAGCGATGAGCAGTTCTTC
. TRBJ1-6 TRBV20-1 many CSGRVGSTNSPLHF TGCAGTGGCCGCGTCGGTTCAACTAATTCACCCCTCCACTTT
. TRBJ2-1 TRBV7-2 . CASSLIRTNEQFF TGTGCCAGCAGCTTAATTCGGACCAATGAGCAGTTCTTC
. TRBJ1-3 TRBV25-1 few CASSWGLGNTIYF TGTGCCAGCAGCTGGGGGCTTGGAAACACCATATATTTT
. TRBJ2-1 TRBV6-5 . CASSPQARHYNEQFF TGTGCCAGCAGCCCCCAAGCGAGACATTACAATGAGCAGTTCTTC
TRBD1 TRBJ1-2 TRBV10-2 . CASSESRGHGYTF TGCGCCAGCAGTGAGTCAAGGGGGCATGGCTACACCTTC
. TRBJ2-1 TRBV5-1 few CASREQQGSYNEQFF TGCGCCAGCAGGGAACAACAGGGTTCCTACAATGAGCAGTTCTTC
TRBD1 TRBJ2-1 TRBV7-2 few CASSSLPGTGTSEQFF TGTGCCAGCAGCTCCCTCCCCGGGACAGGGACCAGTGAGCAGTTCTTC
. TRBJ2-5 TRBV12-3/TRBV12-4 few CASTREETQYF TGTGCCAGCACCAGGGAAGAGACCCAGTACTTC
TRBD2 TRBJ2-5 TRBV6-2/TRBV6-3 few CASSYERERLLETQYF TGTGCCAGCAGTTACGAGCGGGAGCGGCTTTTAGAGACCCAGTACTTC
. TRBJ2-7 TRBV28 few CASSVGGGNEQYF TGTGCCAGCAGCGTCGGAGGGGGCAACGAGCAGTACTTC
TRBD2 TRBJ2-5 TRBV2 . CASTETAGGRETQYF TGCGCCAGCACCGAAACCGCGGGAGGGCGAGAGACCCAGTACTTC
TRBD1 TRBJ2-7 TRBV29-1 . CSGRQGQGSEQYF TGCAGCGGTCGACAGGGGCAGGGCAGCGAGCAGTACTTC
. TRBJ1-2 TRBV12-3/TRBV12-4 few CASRMTEDGYTF TGTGCCAGCAGGATGACAGAGGATGGCTACACCTTC
. TRBJ2-1 TRBV7-9 . CASSPTQANEQFF TGTGCCAGCAGCCCAACACAGGCCAATGAGCAGTTCTTC